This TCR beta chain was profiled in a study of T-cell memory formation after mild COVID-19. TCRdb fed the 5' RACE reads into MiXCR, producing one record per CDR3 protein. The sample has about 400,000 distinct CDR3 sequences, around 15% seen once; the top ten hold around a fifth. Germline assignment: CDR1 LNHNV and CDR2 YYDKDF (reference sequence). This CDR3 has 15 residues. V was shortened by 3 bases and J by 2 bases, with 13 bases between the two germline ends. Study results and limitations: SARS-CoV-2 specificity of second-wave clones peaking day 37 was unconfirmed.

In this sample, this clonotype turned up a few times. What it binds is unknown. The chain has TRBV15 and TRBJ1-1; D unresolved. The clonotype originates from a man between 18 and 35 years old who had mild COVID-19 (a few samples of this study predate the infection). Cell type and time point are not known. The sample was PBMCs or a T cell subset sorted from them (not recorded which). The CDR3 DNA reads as TGTGCCACCAGCAGTGCAGCAGGAATTAACACTGAAGCTTTCTTT. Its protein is CATSSAAGINTEAFF.